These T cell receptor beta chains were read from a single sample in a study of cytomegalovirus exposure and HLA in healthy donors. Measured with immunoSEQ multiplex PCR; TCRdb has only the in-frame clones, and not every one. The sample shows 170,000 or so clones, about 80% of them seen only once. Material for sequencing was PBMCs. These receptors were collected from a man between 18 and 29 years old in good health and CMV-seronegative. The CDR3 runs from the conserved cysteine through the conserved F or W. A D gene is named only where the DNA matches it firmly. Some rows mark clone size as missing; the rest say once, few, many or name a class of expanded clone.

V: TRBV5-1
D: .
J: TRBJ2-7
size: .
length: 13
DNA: TGCGCCAGCAGTATCCTTAGCGACTACGAGCAGTACTTC
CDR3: CASSILSDYEQYF

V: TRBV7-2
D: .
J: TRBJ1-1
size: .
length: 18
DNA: TGTGCCAGCAGCTTAAAGGGCACGTGGGGACTAGGGAACACTGAAGCTTTCTTT
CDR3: CASSLKGTWGLGNTEAFF

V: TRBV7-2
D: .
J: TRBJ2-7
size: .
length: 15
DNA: TGTGCCAGCAGCTACCGGGGAGGCGGCAACTACGAGCAGTACTTC
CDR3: CASSYRGGGNYEQYF

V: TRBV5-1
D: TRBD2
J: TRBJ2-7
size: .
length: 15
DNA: TGCGCCAGCAGCTTCGGGACTAGCGGGGGCTACGAGCAGTACTTC
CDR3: CASSFGTSGGYEQYF

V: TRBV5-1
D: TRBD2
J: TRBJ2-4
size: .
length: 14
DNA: TGCGCCAGCAGCTCCCTAGCGGGAGAGCTCGTTCAGTACTTC
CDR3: CASSSLAGELVQYF

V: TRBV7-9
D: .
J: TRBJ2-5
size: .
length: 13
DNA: TGTGCCAGCAGACGAGGCAGTCTGGAGACCCAGTACTTC
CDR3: CASRRGSLETQYF

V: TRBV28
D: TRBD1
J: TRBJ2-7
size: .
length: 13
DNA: TGTGCCAGCAGCCGCGGACAGGGCGACGAGCAGTACTTC
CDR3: CASSRGQGDEQYF

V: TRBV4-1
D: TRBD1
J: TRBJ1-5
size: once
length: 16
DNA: TGCGCCAGCAGCACCGGACAGGGACCCATAAATCAGCCCCAGCATTTT
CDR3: CASSTGQGPINQPQHF

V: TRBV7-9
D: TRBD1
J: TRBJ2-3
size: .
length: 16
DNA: TGTGCCAGCAGCTACTCCGGGACAGGGGGGATAGATACGCAGTATTTT
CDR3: CASSYSGTGGIDTQYF

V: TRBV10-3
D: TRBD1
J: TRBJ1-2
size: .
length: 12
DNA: TGTGCCATATCCCTCGACAGGGACGGCTACACCTTC
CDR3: CAISLDRDGYTF

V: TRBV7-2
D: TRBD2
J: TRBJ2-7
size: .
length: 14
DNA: TGTGCCAGCAGCCTAGCGGGAGCCCTCGACGAGCAGTACTTC
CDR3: CASSLAGALDEQYF

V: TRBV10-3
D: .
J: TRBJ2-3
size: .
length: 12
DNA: TGTGCCATCAGTGACGGTTTAGATACGCAGTATTTT
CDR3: CAISDGLDTQYF

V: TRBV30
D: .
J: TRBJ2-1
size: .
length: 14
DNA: TGTGCCTGGAACCGGGATCTTGTGGGCAATGAGCAGTTCTTC
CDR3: CAWNRDLVGNEQFF

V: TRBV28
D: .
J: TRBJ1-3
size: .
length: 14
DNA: TGTGCCAGCAGTTTTGGGCTGACTGGAAACACCATATATTTT
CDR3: CASSFGLTGNTIYF

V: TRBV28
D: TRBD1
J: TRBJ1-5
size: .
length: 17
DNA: TGTGCCAGCAGCGCACCTAGGCCCGGGACAGATGATCAGCCCCAGCATTTT
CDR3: CASSAPRPGTDDQPQHF

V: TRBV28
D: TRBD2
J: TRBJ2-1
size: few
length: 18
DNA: TGTGCCAGGGGTAGTCAGCTAGCGGGAGGGCCCTATATCGATGAGCAGTTCTTC
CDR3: CARGSQLAGGPYIDEQFF

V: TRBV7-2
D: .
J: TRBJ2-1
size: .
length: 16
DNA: TGTGCCAGCAGCCAATCGCGGGTTATCTCCTACAATGAGCAGTTCTTC
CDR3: CASSQSRVISYNEQFF

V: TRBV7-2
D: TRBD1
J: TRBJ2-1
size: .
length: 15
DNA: TGTGCCAGCAGCCTAGACAGGGGATCAAAAAATGAGCAGTTCTTC
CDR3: CASSLDRGSKNEQFF

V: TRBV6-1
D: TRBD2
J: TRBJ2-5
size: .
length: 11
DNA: TGTGCCAGCCGACTAGCTGAGACCCAGTACTTC
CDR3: CASRLAETQYF

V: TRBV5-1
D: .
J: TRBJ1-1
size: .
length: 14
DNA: TGCGCCAGCAGCTTGGGGCCGGGGAACACTGAAGCTTTCTTT
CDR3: CASSLGPGNTEAFF

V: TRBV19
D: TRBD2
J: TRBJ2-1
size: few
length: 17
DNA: TGTGCCAGTAGTCCCAGACTAGCGGGGTACCTTAGTAATGAGCAGTTCTTC
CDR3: CASSPRLAGYLSNEQFF

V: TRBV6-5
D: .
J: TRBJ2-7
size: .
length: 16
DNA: TGTGCCAGCAGTTACTCGGCCCCCGGGGTTACCTACGAGCAGTACTTC
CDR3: CASSYSAPGVTYEQYF

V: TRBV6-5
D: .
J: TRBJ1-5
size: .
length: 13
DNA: TGTGCCAGCAGAACCGGACAGTATCAGCCCCAGCATTTT
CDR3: CASRTGQYQPQHF

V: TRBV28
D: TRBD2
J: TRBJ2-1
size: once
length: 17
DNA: TGTGCCAGCAGTTCTTCAGGACTAGCGGGAGGGGTTAATGAGCAGTTCTTC
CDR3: CASSSSGLAGGVNEQFF

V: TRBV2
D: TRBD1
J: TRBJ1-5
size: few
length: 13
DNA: TGTGCCAGCAGGGACAGGACGAATCAGCCCCAGCATTTT
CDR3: CASRDRTNQPQHF

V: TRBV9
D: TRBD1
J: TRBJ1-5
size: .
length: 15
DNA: TGTGCCAGCAGCGTAGGGGACAGGGGGCTGGGGCCCCAGCATTTT
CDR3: CASSVGDRGLGPQHF

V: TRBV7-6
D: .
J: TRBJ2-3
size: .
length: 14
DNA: TGTGCCAGCACCATGGGTAGCGGCACAGATACGCAGTATTTT
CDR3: CASTMGSGTDTQYF

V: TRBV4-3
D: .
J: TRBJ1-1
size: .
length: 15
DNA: TGCGCCAGCCGGGAAGGACGTACCTCGGGGACTGAAGCTTTCTTT
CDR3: CASREGRTSGTEAFF

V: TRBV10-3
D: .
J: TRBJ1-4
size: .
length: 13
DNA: TGTGCCACCCGACGGGGGGAACATGAAAAACTGTTTTTT
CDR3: CATRRGEHEKLFF

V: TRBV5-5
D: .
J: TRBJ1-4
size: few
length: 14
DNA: TGTGCCAGCAGCCTCATAGCAACTAATGAAAAACTGTTTTTT
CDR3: CASSLIATNEKLFF

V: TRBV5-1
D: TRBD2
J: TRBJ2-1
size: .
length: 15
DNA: TGCGCCAGCAGCGCGGGACTAGTTACCGGAAATGAGCAGTTCTTC
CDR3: CASSAGLVTGNEQFF

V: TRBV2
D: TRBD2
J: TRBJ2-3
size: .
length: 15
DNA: TGTGCCAGCAGCCCCGTAGCGGGGGGTGTGGATACGCAGTATTTT
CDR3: CASSPVAGGVDTQYF

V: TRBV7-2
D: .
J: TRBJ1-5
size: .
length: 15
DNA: TGTGCCAGCAGCCTTAGCCAAACAGGGAATCAGCCCCAGCATTTT
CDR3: CASSLSQTGNQPQHF

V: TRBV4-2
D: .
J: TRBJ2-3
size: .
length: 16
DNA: TGTGCCAGCAGCCAAGACCTAGGTGCAACGCGGGATACGCAGTATTTT
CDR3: CASSQDLGATRDTQYF

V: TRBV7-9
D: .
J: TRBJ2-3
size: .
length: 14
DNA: TGTGCCAGCAGCTACCATCTAGCGCCTGATACGCAGTATTTT
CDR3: CASSYHLAPDTQYF

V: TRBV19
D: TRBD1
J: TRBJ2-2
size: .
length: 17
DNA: TGTGCCAGTTCCGGGACAGGGTCGCGGAAGAACACCGGGGAGCTGTTTTTT
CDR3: CASSGTGSRKNTGELFF

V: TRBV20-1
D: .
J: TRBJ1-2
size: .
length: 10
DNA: TGCAGTGGAGTTTTGGTTGGCTACACCTTC
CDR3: CSGVLVGYTF